These T cell receptor beta chains were read from a single sample in a study of T cell changes during pregnancy in multiple sclerosis. Sequenced by immunoSEQ multiplex PCR; TCRdb stores in-frame clones only, minus some. Here the sample spans tens of thousands of clones, about 91% being singletons. Sample: CD4+ T cells from peripheral blood mononuclear cells, taken in the first trimester of pregnancy. These receptors came from a female donor with multiple sclerosis, enrolled in a pregnancy study. The CDR3 runs from the conserved cysteine through the conserved F or W. A D gene is named only where the DNA matches it firmly. Some rows have no size entry. The others give once, few or many, or a class for an expanded clone.

>TRBV5-8|TRBJ2-5|.|.
TGTGCCAGCAGCCCCCCTTATCGTACGGCCCAGTACTTC
CASSPPYRTAQYF
>TRBV6-4|TRBJ1-5|.|.
TGTGCCAGCAGTGATAGGGGCCAAAGGACCTCCAATCAGCCCCAGCATTTT
CASSDRGQRTSNQPQHF
>TRBV18|TRBJ2-2|.|.
TGTGCCAGCTCGGGGATCGCCGGAGGTGAAACCGGGGAGCTGTTTTTT
CASSGIAGGETGELFF
>TRBV27|TRBJ1-6|.|.
TGTGCCAGCAGTTCCGGACAGATCAATTCACCCCTCCACTTT
CASSSGQINSPLHF
>TRBV5-6|TRBJ1-5|.|.
TGTGCCAGCAGCTTAGGGACACATGGTTTGGGTCAGCCCCAGCATTTT
CASSLGTHGLGQPQHF
>TRBV6-5|TRBJ2-7|TRBD1|.
TGTGCCAGCCGGGACAGCCTTACCTACGAGCAGTACTTC
CASRDSLTYEQYF
>TRBV11-2|TRBJ2-7|TRBD1|.
TGTGCCAGCAGCTTATCAAGGGGGCTCAGGGGCGAGCAGTACTTC
CASSLSRGLRGEQYF
>TRBV7-2|TRBJ2-1|TRBD2|.
TGTGCCAGCAGCTTACGTGGCGGGGGGGGTCAGTTCTACAATGAGCAGTTCTTC
CASSLRGGGGQFYNEQFF
>TRBV5-6|TRBJ2-2|.|.
TGTGCCAGCAGCTTGGGAGCTAGCAACTTTAACACCGGGGAGCTGTTTTTT
CASSLGASNFNTGELFF
>TRBV19|TRBJ1-3|TRBD1|.
TGTGCCAGTCGCCTAACTCGGGACAGGAGGATTCGTGGAAACACCATATATTTT
CASRLTRDRRIRGNTIYF
>TRBV4-1|TRBJ1-1|.|.
TGCGCCAGCAGCCAAGATCCAACAGGCTGGGGCACTGAAGCTTTCTTT
CASSQDPTGWGTEAFF
>TRBV7-8|TRBJ2-2|.|.
TGTGCCAGCAGCCGTCGGACAGACCGAACCGGGGAGCTGTTTTTT
CASSRRTDRTGELFF
>TRBV7-9|TRBJ2-7|.|.
TGTGCCAGCAGCTTAGGCGGGGCCACCTACGAGCAGTACTTC
CASSLGGATYEQYF
>TRBV7-6|TRBJ2-3|.|once
TGTGCCAGCAGCTTAGAGAGGGGGGGTTATGGGACAGATACGCAGTATTTT
CASSLERGGYGTDTQYF
>TRBV7-9|TRBJ2-1|.|.
TGTGCCAGCAGCGTTGGAGGCAATGAGCAGTTCTTC
CASSVGGNEQFF
>TRBV5-4|TRBJ2-1|TRBD2|.
TGTGCCAGCAGCTTGGAGGCGGGGGGGGTCAATGAGCAGTTCTTC
CASSLEAGGVNEQFF
>TRBV9|TRBJ2-2|.|.
TGTGCCAGCAGCGTAGCAGGGAAGAACACCGGGGAGCTGTTTTTT
CASSVAGKNTGELFF
>TRBV21-1|TRBJ1-5|.|.
TGTGCCAGCAGCAAAGAGTGGGTAGCAGGGCAGCCCCAGCATTTT
CASSKEWVAGQPQHF
>TRBV6-5|TRBJ1-5|.|.
TGTGCCAGCAGTGACCCACTTGGGTCGGGGCCCCAGCATTTT
CASSDPLGSGPQHF
>TRBV19|TRBJ1-5|TRBD1|.
TGTGCCAGTAGGGACAGGGTCAGCCAGCCCCAGCATTTT
CASRDRVSQPQHF
>TRBV19|TRBJ2-4|.|.
TGTGCCAGTAGGCGTACAGGGACCAACATTCAGTACTTC
CASRRTGTNIQYF
>TRBV7-2|TRBJ2-7|TRBD2|.
TGTGCCAGCAGGCCTTATAGCGGGGTCTACGAGCAGTACTTC
CASRPYSGVYEQYF
>TRBV19|TRBJ2-7|.|.
TGTGCCAGTAGTTCCGCGGGCAGGGCCCTCGGGGGTAACGAGCAGTACTTC
CASSSAGRALGGNEQYF
>TRBV18|TRBJ2-2|TRBD1|.
TGTGCCAGCTCCCCCACCGGGACAGGGGCCACCGGGGAGCTGTTTTTT
CASSPTGTGATGELFF
>TRBV7-2|TRBJ1-2|.|.
TGTGCCAGCAGCTTAGGCCGGTCTCTCCCCTATGGCTACACCTTC
CASSLGRSLPYGYTF
>TRBV6-5|TRBJ2-2|.|.
TGTGCCAGCTCGGGTTTGACGAACACCGGGGAGCTGTTTTTT
CASSGLTNTGELFF
>TRBV5-1|TRBJ1-2|TRBD1|.
TGCGCCAGCAGCTTGGAAGGGACAGGGACCTATGGCTACACCTTC
CASSLEGTGTYGYTF
>TRBV18|TRBJ1-2|TRBD1|once
TGTGCCAGCTCACCGAACAGGGGGTATGGCTACACCTTT
CASSPNRGYGYTF
>TRBV5-4|TRBJ1-3|.|.
TGTGCCAGCAGCTTGGGGCAGGGTCAAGGAAACACCATATATTTT
CASSLGQGQGNTIYF
>TRBV7-3|TRBJ2-1|.|.
TGTGCCAGCAGCGGGGGGGCGAACAATGAGCAGTTCTTC
CASSGGANNEQFF
>TRBV27|TRBJ2-2|.|.
TGTGCCAGCAGTCCTCCCCCAGGGGCGAACACCGGGGAGCTGTTTTTT
CASSPPPGANTGELFF
>TRBV6-5|TRBJ1-1|.|.
TGTGCCAGCAGTTCCGCGGGGGGGAACACTGAAGCTTTCTTT
CASSSAGGNTEAFF
>TRBV4-2|TRBJ1-2|TRBD1|.
TGTGCCAGCAGCCAGTACTTTCAGGACAGGTATGGCTACACCTTC
CASSQYFQDRYGYTF
>TRBV14|TRBJ1-4|TRBD1|.
TGTGCCAGCAGCCAAGAGACAGGGGGGTACGAAAAACTGTTTTTT
CASSQETGGYEKLFF
>TRBV7-2|TRBJ2-7|TRBD1|.
TGTGCCAGCAGCCCCCGGGCCGGGACAGGGGGCGCGCAGTACTTC
CASSPRAGTGGAQYF
>TRBV6-5|TRBJ2-5|.|.
TGTGCCAGCAGTTACGCTGCCCACGGGGAGACCCAGTACTTC
CASSYAAHGETQYF
>TRBV6-4|TRBJ2-1|TRBD2|.
TGTGCCAGCAGTGAGGCGGGGGACTCCTACAATGAGCAGTTCTTC
CASSEAGDSYNEQFF
>TRBV5-1|TRBJ2-5|TRBD2|.
TGCGCCAGCAGCTTGGCCTTGGCGGGGGGGGAGACCCAGTACTTC
CASSLALAGGETQYF
>TRBV7-3|TRBJ2-1|.|once
TGTGCCAGCAGCCAAGGGGGGGCGGCAGGTTTTTGGAATGAGCAGTTCTTC
CASSQGGAAGFWNEQFF
>TRBV10-2|TRBJ1-2|TRBD1|once
TGCGCCAGCAGGGATGGGGACAGGAACTATGGCTACACCTTC
CASRDGDRNYGYTF
>TRBV5-6|TRBJ2-1|TRBD1|.
TGTGCCAGCAGCTTAGTGGACAGGGACCTCAATGAGCAGTTCTTC
CASSLVDRDLNEQFF
>TRBV29-1|TRBJ1-5|.|.
TGCAGCGTTGAAGTCGGGGGAACGCAGCCCCAGCATTTT
CSVEVGGTQPQHF